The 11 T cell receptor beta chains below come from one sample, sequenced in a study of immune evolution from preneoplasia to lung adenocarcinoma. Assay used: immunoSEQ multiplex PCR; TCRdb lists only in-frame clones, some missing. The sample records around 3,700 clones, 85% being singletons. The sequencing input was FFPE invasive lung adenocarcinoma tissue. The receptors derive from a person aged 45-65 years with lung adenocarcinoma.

CDR3 sequence (DNA): TGCAGCGTTGAGGCAGGGGGTCATGGCTACACCTTC. Its translation is CSVEAGGHGYTF. The rearrangement links TRBV29-1 to TRBJ1-2, with 7 bases identical to TRBD1. This CDR3 has 12 residues. Germline V gene sequence: CDR1 SQVTM, CDR2 ANQGSEA. V gave up 3 bases and J gave up 6 bases; unmatched junction bases: 4.

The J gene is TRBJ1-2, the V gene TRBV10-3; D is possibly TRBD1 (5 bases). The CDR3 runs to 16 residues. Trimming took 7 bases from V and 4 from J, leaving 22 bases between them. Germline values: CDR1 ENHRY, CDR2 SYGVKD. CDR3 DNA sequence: TGTGCCATCACCCTCGAAGACCCCGCCGGGACCTATGGCTACACCTTC. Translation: CAITLEDPAGTYGYTF.

The CDR3 coding sequence is TGTGCCAGCTCACCACTGGGAGATACGCAGTATTTT. Translated: CASSPLGDTQYF. The gene calls are TRBV18 and TRBJ2-3; D unresolved. Trimming took off 1 base at V and 5 bases at J, with 4 bases between the two ends. CDR3 length: 12 amino acids. Germline-derived CDR1 and CDR2 are KGHSH and LQKENI.

The chain's CDR3 is CASSETGLDYNNEQFF. The CDR3 DNA is TGTGCCAGCAGTGAAACGGGACTAGATTATAACAATGAGCAGTTCTTC. The rearrangement links TRBV25-1 to TRBJ2-1; 8 bases map to TRBD2. V lost 2 bases, J lost 5 bases, and 8 bases stayed unmatched. The CDR3 is 16 amino acids. Germline values: CDR1 MGHDK, CDR2 SYGVNS. The whole variable domain, filled in from reference TRBV25-1 and TRBJ2-1, reads EADIYQTPRYLVIGTGKKITLECSQTMGHDKMYWYQQDPGMELHLIHYSYGVNSTEKGDLSSESTVSRIRTEHFPLTLESARPSHTSQYLCASSETGLDYNNEQFFGPGTRLTVL.

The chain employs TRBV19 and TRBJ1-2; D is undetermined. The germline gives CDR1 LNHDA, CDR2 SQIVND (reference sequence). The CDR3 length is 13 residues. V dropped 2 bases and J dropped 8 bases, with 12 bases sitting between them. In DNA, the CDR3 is TGTGCCAGTAGTATAAACCGGGAGGGAGGCTACACCTTC. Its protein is CASSINREGGYTF.

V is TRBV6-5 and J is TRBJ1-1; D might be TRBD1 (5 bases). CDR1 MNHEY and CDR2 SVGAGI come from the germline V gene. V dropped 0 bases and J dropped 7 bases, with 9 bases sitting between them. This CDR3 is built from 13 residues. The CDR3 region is CASSYSKDIEAFF. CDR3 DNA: TGTGCCAGCAGTTACTCTAAGGACATTGAAGCTTTCTTT.

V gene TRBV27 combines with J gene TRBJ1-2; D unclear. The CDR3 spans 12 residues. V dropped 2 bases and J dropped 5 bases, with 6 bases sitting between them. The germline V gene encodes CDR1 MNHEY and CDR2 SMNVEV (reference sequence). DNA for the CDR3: TGTGCCAGCAGTTTAAGGGTATATGGCTACACCTTC. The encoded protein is CASSLRVYGYTF.

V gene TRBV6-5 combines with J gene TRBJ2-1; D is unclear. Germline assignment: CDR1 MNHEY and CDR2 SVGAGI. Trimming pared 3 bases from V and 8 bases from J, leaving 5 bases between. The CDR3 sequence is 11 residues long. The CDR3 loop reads CASSYNHEQFF. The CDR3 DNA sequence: TGTGCCAGCAGTTATAACCATGAGCAGTTCTTC.

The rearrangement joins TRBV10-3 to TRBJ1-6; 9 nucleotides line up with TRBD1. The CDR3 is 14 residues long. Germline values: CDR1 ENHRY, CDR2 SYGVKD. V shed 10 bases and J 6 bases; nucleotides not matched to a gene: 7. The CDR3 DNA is TGTGCCAGCGAAAAGGGACAGGGTAATTCACCCCTCCACTTT. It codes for CASEKGQGNSPLHF.

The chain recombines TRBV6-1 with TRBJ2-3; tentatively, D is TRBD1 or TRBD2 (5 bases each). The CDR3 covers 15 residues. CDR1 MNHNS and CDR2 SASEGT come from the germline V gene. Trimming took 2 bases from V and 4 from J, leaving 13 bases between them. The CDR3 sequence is CASSERPGTADTQYF. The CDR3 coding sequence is TGTGCCAGCAGTGAAAGACCAGGGACGGCAGATACGCAGTATTTT.

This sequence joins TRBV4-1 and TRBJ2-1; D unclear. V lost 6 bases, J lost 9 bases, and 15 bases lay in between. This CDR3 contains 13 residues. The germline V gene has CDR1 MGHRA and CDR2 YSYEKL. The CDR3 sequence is CASSFSHEVEQFF. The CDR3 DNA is TGCGCCAGCAGTTTTAGCCATGAGGTTGAGCAGTTCTTC.